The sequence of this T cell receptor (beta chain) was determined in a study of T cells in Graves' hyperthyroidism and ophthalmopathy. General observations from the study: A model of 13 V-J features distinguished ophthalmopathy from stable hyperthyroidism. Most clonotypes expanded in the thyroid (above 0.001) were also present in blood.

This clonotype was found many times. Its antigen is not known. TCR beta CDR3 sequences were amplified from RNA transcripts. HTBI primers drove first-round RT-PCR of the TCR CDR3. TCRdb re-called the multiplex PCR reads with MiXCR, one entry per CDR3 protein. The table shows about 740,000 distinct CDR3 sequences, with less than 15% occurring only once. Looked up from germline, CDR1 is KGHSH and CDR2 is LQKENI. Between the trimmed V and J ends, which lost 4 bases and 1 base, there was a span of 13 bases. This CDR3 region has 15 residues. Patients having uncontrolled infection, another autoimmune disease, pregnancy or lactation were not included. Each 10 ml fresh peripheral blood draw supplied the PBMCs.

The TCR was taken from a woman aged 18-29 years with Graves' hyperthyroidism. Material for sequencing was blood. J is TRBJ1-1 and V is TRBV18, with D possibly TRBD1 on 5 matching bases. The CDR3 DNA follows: TGTGCCAGCTCACTCGGGGCGGGCGCGAACACTGAAGCTTTCTTT. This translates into CASSLGAGANTEAFF.